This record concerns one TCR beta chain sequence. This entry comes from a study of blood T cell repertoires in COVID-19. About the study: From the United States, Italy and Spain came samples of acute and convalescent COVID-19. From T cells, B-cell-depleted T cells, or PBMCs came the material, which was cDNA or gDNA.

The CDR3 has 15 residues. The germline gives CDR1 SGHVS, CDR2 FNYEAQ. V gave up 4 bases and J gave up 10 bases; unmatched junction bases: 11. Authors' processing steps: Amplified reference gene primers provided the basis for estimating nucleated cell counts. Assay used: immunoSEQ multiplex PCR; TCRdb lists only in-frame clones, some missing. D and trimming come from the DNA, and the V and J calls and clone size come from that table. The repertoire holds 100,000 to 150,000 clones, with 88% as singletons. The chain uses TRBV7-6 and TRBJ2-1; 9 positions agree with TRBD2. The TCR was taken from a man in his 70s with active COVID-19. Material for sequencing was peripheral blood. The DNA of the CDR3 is TGTGCCAGCAGCTCATCGACTAGCGGCTCAACGGAGCAGTTCTTC. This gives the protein CASSSSTSGSTEQFF. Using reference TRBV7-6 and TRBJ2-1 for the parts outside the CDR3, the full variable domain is GAGVSQSPRYKVTKRGQDVALRCDPISGHVSLYWYRQALGQGPEFLTYFNYEAQQDKSGLPNDRFSAERPEGSISTLTIQRTEQRDSAMYRCASSSSTSGSTEQFFGPGTRLTVL.